One T cell receptor (beta chain) is described in this entry. Its target is unknown. TCRdb itself ran the reads through MiXCR, one entry per CDR3 protein. The sample shows about 25,000 distinct CDR3 sequences, approximately 22% of them seen only once. This entry comes from a study of T cell repertoires in cytomegalovirus infection. The CDR3 consists of 14 residues. V lost 3 bases to trimming and J lost 9 bases; unmatched junction nucleotides: 2. The germline gives CDR1 MNHNS, CDR2 SASEGT. Sequences were derived from CD8+ T cells from cultured PBMCs, sampled from culture after CMV antigen stimulation. The sequence came from a human donor in good health (CMV status not recorded). Some clones in this sample may be carry-over from other donors' samples. The gene calls are TRBV6-1 and TRBJ1-6; TRBD1 aligns across 10 bases. The chain's CDR3 is CASSEWDRGSPLHF. CDR3 coding DNA: TGTGCCAGCAGTGAGTGGGACAGGGGTTCACCCCTCCACTTT.